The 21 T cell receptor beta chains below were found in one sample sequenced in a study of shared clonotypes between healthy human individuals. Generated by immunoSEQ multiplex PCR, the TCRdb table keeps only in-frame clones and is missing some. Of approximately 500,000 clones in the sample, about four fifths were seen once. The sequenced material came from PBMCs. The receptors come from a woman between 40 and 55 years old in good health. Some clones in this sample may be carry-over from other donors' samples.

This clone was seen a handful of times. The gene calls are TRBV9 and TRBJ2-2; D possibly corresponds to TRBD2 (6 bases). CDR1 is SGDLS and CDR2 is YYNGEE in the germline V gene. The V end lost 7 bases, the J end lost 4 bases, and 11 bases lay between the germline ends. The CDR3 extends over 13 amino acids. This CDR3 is CASSRGVTGELFF. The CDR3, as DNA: TGTGCCAGCTCCCGCGGGGTCACCGGGGAGCTGTTTTTT.

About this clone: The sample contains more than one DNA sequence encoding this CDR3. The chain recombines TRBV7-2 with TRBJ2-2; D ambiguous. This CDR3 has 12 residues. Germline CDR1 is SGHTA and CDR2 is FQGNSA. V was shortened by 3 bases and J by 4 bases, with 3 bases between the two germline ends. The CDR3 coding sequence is TGTGCCAGCAGCTTTGTCACCGGGGAGCTGTTTTTT. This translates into CASSFVTGELFF.

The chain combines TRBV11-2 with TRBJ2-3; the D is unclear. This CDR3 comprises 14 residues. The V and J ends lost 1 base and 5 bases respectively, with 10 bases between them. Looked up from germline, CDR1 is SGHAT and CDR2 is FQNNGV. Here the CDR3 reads CASSLAGGRDTQYF. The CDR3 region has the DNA TGTGCCAGCAGCTTAGCGGGTGGCCGAGATACGCAGTATTTT.

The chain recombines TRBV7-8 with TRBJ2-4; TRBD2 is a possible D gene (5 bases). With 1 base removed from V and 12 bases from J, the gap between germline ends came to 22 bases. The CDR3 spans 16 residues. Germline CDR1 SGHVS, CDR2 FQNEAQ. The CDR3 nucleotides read TGTGCCAGCAGCTTAGTCCCAGGCCAGACTAAAACATCTCAGTACTTC. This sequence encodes CASSLVPGQTKTSQYF.

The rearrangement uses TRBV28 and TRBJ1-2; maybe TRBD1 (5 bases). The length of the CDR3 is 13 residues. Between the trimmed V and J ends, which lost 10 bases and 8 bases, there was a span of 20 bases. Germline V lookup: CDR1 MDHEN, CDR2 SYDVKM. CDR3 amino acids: CATPEPGLEGYTF. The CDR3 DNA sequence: TGTGCCACCCCCGAGCCGGGGCTGGAAGGCTACACCTTC.

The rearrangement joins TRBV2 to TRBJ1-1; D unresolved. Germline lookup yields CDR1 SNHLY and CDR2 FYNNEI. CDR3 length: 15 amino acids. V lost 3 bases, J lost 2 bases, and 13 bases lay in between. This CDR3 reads CASSDDRRKNTEAFF. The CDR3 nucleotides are TGTGCCAGCAGTGATGATCGGCGGAAAAACACTGAAGCTTTCTTT.

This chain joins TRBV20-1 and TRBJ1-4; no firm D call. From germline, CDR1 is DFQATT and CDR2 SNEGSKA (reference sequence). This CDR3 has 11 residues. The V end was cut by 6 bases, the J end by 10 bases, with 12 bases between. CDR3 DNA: TGCAGTGCCAGTCCGGGTCGAAAACTGTTTTTT. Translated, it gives CSASPGRKLFF.

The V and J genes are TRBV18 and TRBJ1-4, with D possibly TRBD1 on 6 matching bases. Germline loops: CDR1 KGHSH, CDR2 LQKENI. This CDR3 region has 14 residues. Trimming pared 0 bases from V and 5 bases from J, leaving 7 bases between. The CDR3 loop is CASSPPGANEKLFF. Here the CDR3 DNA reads TGTGCCAGCTCACCACCGGGGGCCAATGAAAAACTGTTTTTT. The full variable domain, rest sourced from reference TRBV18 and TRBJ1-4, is NAGVMQNPRHLVRRRGQEARLRCSPMKGHSHVYWYRQLPEEGLKFMVYLQKENIIDESGMPKERFSAEFPKEGPSILRIQQVVRGDSAAYFCASSPPGANEKLFFGSGTQLSVL.

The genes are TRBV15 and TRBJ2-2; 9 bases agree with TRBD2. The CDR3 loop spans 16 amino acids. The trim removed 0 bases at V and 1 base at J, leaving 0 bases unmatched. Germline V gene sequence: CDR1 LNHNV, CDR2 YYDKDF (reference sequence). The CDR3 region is CATSRELAGNTGELFF. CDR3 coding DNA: TGTGCCACCAGCAGAGAACTAGCGGGGAACACCGGGGAGCTGTTTTTT. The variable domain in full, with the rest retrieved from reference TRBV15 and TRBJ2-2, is DAMVIQNPRYQVTQFGKPVTLSCSQTLNHNVMYWYQQKSSQAPKLLFHYYDKDFNNEADTPDNFQSRRPNTSFCFLDIRSPGLGDTAMYLCATSRELAGNTGELFFGEGSRLTVL.

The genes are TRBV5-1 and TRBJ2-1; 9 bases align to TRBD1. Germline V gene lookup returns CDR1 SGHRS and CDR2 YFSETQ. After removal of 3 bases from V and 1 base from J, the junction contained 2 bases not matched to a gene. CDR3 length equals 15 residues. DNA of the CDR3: TGCGCCAGCAGCTCACAGGGGGCTTCCTACAATGAGCAGTTCTTC. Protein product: CASSSQGASYNEQFF.

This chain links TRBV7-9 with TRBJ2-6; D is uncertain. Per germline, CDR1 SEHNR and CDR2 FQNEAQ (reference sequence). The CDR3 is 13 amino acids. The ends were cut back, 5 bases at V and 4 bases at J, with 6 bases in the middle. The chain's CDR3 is CASSHGGANVLTF. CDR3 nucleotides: TGTGCCAGCAGCCACGGCGGGGCCAACGTCCTGACTTTC.

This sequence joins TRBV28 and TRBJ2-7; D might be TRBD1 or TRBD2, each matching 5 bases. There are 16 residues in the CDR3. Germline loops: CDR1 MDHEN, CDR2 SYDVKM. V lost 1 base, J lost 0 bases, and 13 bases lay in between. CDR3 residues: CASSLSPGRISYEQYF. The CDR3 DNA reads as TGTGCCAGCAGTTTATCTCCGGGACGGATCTCCTACGAGCAGTACTTC.

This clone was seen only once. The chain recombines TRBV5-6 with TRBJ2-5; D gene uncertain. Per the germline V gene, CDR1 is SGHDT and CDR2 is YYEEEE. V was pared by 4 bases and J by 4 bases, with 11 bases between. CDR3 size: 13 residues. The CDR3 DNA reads TGTGCCAGCAGCCCGATACAGACAGAGACCCAGTACTTC. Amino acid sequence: CASSPIQTETQYF. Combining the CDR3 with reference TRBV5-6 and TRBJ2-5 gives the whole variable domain DAGVTQSPTHLIKTRGQQVTLRCSPKSGHDTVSWYQQALGQGPQFIFQYYEEEERQRGNFPDRFSGHQFPNYSSELNVNALLLGDSALYLCASSPIQTETQYFGPGTRLLVL.

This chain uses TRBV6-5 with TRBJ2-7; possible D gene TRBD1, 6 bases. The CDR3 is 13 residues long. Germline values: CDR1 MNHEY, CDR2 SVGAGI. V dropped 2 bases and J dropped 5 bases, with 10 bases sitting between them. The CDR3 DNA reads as TGTGCCAGCAGTTACGGGACATACGACGAGCAGTACTTC. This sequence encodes CASSYGTYDEQYF.

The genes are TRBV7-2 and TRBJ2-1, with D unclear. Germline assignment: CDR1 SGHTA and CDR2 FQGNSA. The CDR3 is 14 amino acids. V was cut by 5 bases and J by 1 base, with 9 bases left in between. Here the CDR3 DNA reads TGTGCCAGCAGCGCTCCCTGGTCCTACAATGAGCAGTTCTTC. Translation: CASSAPWSYNEQFF.

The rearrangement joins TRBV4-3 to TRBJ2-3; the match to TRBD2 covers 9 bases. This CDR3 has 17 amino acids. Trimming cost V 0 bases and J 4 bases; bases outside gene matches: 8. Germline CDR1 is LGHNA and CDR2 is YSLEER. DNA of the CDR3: TGCGCCAGCAGCCAAGATCGGGGTAGCGGGAGTGCAGATACGCAGTATTTT. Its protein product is CASSQDRGSGSADTQYF.

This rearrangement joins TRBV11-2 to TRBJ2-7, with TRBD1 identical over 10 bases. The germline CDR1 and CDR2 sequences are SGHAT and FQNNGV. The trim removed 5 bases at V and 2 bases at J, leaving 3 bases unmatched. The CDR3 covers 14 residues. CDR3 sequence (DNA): TGTGCCAGCAGCCGGGACAGGGGCGCCTACGAGCAGTACTTC. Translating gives CASSRDRGAYEQYF.

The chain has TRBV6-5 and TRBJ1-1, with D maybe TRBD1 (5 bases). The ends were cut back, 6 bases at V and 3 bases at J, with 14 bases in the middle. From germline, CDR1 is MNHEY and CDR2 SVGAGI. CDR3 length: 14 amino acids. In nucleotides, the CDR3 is TGTGCCAGCAGCTACGGGCAGGGATACACTGAAGCTTTCTTT. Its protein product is CASSYGQGYTEAFF.

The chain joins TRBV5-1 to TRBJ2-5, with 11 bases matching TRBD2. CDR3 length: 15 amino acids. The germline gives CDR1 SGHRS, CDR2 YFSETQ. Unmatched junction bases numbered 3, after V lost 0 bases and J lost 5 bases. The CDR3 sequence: CASSLGASGGETQYF. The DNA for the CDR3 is TGCGCCAGCAGCTTGGGTGCTAGCGGGGGGGAGACCCAGTACTTC.

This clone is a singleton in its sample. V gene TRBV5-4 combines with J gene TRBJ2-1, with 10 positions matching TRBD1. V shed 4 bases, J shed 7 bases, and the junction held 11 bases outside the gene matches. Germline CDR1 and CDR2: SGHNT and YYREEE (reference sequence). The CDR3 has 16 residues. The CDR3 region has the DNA TGTGCCAGCAGCCCACCGAGACAGGGGGCTGGAAATGAGCAGTTCTTC. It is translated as CASSPPRQGAGNEQFF.

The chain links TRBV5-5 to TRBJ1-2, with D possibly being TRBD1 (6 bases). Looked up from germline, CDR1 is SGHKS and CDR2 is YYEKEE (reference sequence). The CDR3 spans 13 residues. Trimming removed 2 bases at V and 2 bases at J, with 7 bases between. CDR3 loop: CASSFGQNYGYTF. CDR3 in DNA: TGTGCCAGCAGCTTTGGACAGAACTATGGCTACACCTTC.